The clone carrying this T cell receptor beta chain was detected only a few times. Its antigen remains unidentified. With 60 Vbeta and 13 Jbeta primers, the PCR was carried out. The data were produced by immunoSEQ multiplex PCR, yet TCRdb's version contains in-frame clones alone and is incomplete. The sample shows 150,000 to 200,000 clones, roughly 80% of them seen only once. The data were taken from a study of cytomegalovirus exposure and HLA in healthy donors. Per germline, CDR1 SEHNR and CDR2 FQNEAQ (reference sequence). V lost 1 base to trimming and J lost 5 bases; unmatched junction nucleotides: 6. The CDR3 runs to 15 residues. Study results and caveats: Within a later analysis, the majority of CMV-associated TCR beta chains appeared HLA-restricted.

The material sequenced was PBMCs. The sequence came from a woman in her twenties or thirties in good health and CMV-seronegative. The gene calls are TRBV7-9 and TRBJ1-2, with 8 bases aligning to TRBD1. CDR3 region: CASSLGQGWLYGYTF. The DNA of the CDR3 is TGTGCCAGCAGCTTAGGACAGGGGTGGTTGTATGGCTACACCTTC.